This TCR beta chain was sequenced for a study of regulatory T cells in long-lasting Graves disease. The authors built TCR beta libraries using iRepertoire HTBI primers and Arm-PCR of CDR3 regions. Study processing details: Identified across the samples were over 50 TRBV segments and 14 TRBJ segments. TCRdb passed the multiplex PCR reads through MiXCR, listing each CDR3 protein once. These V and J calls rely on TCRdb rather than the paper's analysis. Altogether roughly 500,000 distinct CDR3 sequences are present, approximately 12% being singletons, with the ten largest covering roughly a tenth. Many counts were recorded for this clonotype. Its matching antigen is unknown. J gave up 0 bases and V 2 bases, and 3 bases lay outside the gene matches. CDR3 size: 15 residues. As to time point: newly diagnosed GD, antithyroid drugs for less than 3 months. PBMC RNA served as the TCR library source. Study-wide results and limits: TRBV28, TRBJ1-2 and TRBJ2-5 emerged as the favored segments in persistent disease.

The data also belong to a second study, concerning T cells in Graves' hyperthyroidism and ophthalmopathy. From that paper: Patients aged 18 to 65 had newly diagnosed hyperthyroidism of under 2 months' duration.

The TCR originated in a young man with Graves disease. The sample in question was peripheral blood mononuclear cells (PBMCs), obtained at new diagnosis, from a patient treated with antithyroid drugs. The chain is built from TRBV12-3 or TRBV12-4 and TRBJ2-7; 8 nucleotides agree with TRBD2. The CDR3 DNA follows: TGTGCCAGCAGTTTATCGGGGGGGGGCTCCTACGAGCAGTACTTC. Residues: CASSLSGGGSYEQYF.